This is a list of T cell receptor beta chains from one sample in a study of blood T cell repertoires in COVID-19. The repertoire was sequenced with immunoSEQ multiplex PCR; TCRdb's copy has only in-frame clones and lacks some. The table includes about 400,000 clones, roughly 88% detected once. The sample taken for sequencing was PBMCs or T cells enriched from blood (not recorded which). Receptor source: a young woman with acute COVID-19. CDR3s include the opening cysteine and the closing phenylalanine or tryptophan. The order of the fields is V gene, clone size, J gene, D gene, CDR3 protein, CDR3 DNA. D genes are given only for firm matches. Size values are once, few and many counts, or a class for expanded clones, and some rows have none.

V gene: TRBV6-5; clone size: few; J gene: TRBJ2-7; D gene: -; CDR3 protein: CASNYGPGTYEQYF; CDR3 DNA: TGTGCCAGCAACTACGGTCCGGGGACCTACGAGCAGTACTTC
V gene: TRBV5-6; clone size: -; J gene: TRBJ1-1; D gene: -; CDR3 protein: CASSLPQVTEAFF; CDR3 DNA: TGTGCCAGCAGCTTGCCCCAGGTTACTGAAGCTTTCTTT
V gene: TRBV6-6; clone size: -; J gene: TRBJ1-2; D gene: TRBD1; CDR3 protein: CASRGTGEKRGYTF; CDR3 DNA: TGTGCCAGCAGGGGGACAGGGGAAAAGCGTGGCTACACCTTC
V gene: TRBV5-6; clone size: -; J gene: TRBJ1-2; D gene: -; CDR3 protein: CASSLQATF; CDR3 DNA: TGTGCCAGCAGTCTCCAGGCCACCTTC
V gene: TRBV5-6; clone size: -; J gene: TRBJ1-1; D gene: -; CDR3 protein: CASSSGQYTEAFF; CDR3 DNA: TGTGCCAGCAGCTCAGGACAATACACTGAAGCTTTCTTT
V gene: TRBV18; clone size: -; J gene: TRBJ1-1; D gene: -; CDR3 protein: CASSPNLDSLNTEAFF; CDR3 DNA: TGTGCCAGCTCACCGAACCTCGACAGCTTGAACACTGAAGCTTTCTTT
V gene: TRBV29-1; clone size: -; J gene: TRBJ1-2; D gene: -; CDR3 protein: CSVEAGQGYGYTF; CDR3 DNA: TGCAGCGTTGAGGCAGGCCAGGGGTATGGCTACACCTTC
V gene: TRBV14; clone size: -; J gene: TRBJ1-6; D gene: -; CDR3 protein: CASSQGTGTALHF; CDR3 DNA: TGTGCCAGCAGCCAAGGTACAGGGACGGCCCTCCACTTT
V gene: TRBV30; clone size: -; J gene: TRBJ2-3; D gene: TRBD2; CDR3 protein: CAWSVMRGGDTQYF; CDR3 DNA: TGTGCCTGGAGTGTAATGCGCGGGGGAGATACGCAGTATTTT
V gene: TRBV6-5; clone size: -; J gene: TRBJ1-5; D gene: -; CDR3 protein: CASRAGRSSPQHF; CDR3 DNA: TGTGCCAGCAGAGCGGGCAGGAGCTCGCCCCAGCATTTT
V gene: TRBV27; clone size: -; J gene: TRBJ2-1; D gene: TRBD2; CDR3 protein: CASSLIVGLALNEQFF; CDR3 DNA: TGTGCCAGCAGTTTAATCGTGGGACTAGCGTTGAATGAGCAGTTCTTC
V gene: TRBV30; clone size: once; J gene: TRBJ1-5; D gene: TRBD1; CDR3 protein: CAWRPGQGGNQPQHF; CDR3 DNA: TGTGCCTGGAGGCCTGGACAGGGAGGCAATCAGCCCCAGCATTTT
V gene: TRBV7-9; clone size: once; J gene: TRBJ2-3; D gene: TRBD2; CDR3 protein: CASSSTGLAGGAYTDTQYF; CDR3 DNA: TGTGCCAGCAGCTCCACCGGGCTAGCGGGGGGAGCTTACACAGATACGCAGTATTTT
V gene: TRBV9; clone size: -; J gene: TRBJ2-5; D gene: TRBD1; CDR3 protein: CASSVVGQGIQETQYF; CDR3 DNA: TGTGCCAGCAGCGTAGTTGGACAGGGAATACAAGAGACCCAGTACTTC
V gene: TRBV30; clone size: -; J gene: TRBJ1-1; D gene: -; CDR3 protein: CAWSRGSNTEAFF; CDR3 DNA: TGTGCCTGGAGTAGGGGTTCGAACACTGAAGCTTTCTTT
V gene: TRBV10-1; clone size: once; J gene: TRBJ2-1; D gene: -; CDR3 protein: CASPEQGFYNEQFF; CDR3 DNA: TGCGCCAGCCCAGAACAGGGTTTCTACAATGAGCAGTTCTTC
V gene: TRBV24-1; clone size: -; J gene: TRBJ2-5; D gene: -; CDR3 protein: CATSARSGTQETQYF; CDR3 DNA: TGTGCCACCAGTGCACGGTCAGGAACACAAGAGACCCAGTACTTC
V gene: TRBV18; clone size: -; J gene: TRBJ2-3; D gene: TRBD2; CDR3 protein: CASSSTSGGADTQYF; CDR3 DNA: TGTGCCAGCTCATCGACTAGCGGGGGGGCAGATACGCAGTATTTT
V gene: TRBV2; clone size: -; J gene: TRBJ1-1; D gene: -; CDR3 protein: CASRVRTNTEAFF; CDR3 DNA: TGTGCCAGCAGGGTCAGAACGAACACTGAAGCTTTCTTT
V gene: TRBV5-6; clone size: -; J gene: TRBJ2-5; D gene: -; CDR3 protein: CASSLAGQGETQYF; CDR3 DNA: TGTGCCAGCAGCTTGGCTGGTCAGGGGGAGACCCAGTACTTC
V gene: TRBV6-5; clone size: -; J gene: TRBJ2-5; D gene: TRBD2; CDR3 protein: CASRLAGGRETQYF; CDR3 DNA: TGTGCCAGCAGATTAGCGGGGGGAAGGGAGACCCAGTACTTC
V gene: TRBV13; clone size: -; J gene: TRBJ1-1; D gene: -; CDR3 protein: CASSLAGRNEAFF; CDR3 DNA: TGTGCCAGCAGCTTAGCAGGGCGCAATGAAGCTTTCTTT
V gene: TRBV27; clone size: -; J gene: TRBJ2-2; D gene: TRBD2; CDR3 protein: CASSLSPSSRGAGELFF; CDR3 DNA: TGTGCCAGCAGTTTATCCCCGTCTAGCCGGGGGGCCGGGGAGCTGTTTTTT